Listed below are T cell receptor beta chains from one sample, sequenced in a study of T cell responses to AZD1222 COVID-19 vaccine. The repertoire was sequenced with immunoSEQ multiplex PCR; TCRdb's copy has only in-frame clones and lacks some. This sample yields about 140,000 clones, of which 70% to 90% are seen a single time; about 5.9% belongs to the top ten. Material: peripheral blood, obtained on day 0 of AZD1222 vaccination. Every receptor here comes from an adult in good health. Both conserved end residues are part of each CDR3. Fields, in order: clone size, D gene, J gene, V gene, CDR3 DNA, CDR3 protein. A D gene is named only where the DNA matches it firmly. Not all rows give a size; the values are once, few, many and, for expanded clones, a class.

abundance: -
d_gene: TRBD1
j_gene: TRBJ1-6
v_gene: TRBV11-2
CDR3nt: TGTGCCAGCAGCTTAGGGACAGGGGTAAACCCATTCTTTGAACCCCTCCACTTT
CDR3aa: CASSLGTGVNPFFEPLHF

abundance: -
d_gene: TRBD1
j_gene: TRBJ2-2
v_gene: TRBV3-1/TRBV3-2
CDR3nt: TGTGCCAGCAGAGAACAGGGGGTGACCGGGGAGCTGTTTTTT
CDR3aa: CASREQGVTGELFF

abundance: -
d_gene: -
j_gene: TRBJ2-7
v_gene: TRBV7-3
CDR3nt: TGTGCCAGCAGCTTAGGAGAAAACTACGAGCAGTACTTC
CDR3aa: CASSLGENYEQYF

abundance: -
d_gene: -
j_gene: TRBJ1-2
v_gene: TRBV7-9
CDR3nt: TGTGCCAGCAGCCCCAGGGAGGCCGCTAACTATGGCTACACCTTC
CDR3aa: CASSPREAANYGYTF

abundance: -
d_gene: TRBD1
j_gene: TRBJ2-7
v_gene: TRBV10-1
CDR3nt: TGCGCCAGCAGTTCCCCGGGACAGGGGGACCGCTCCTACGAGCAGTACTTC
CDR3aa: CASSSPGQGDRSYEQYF

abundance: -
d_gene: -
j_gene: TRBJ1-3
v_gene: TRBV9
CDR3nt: TGTGCCAGCAGCGATGTCTCCTCTGGAAACACCATATATTTT
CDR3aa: CASSDVSSGNTIYF

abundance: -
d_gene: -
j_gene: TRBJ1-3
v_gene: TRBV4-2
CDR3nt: TGTGCCAGCAGCCAAGAGGGGGGATCTGGAAACACCATATATTTT
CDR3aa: CASSQEGGSGNTIYF

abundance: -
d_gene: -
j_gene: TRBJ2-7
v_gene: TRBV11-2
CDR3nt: TGTGCCAGCAGCCTAACCCCGTCCTCCTCACCTTACGAGCAGTACTTC
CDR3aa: CASSLTPSSSPYEQYF

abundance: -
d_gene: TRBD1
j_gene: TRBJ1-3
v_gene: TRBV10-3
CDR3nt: TGTGCCACAGAACCGGGACAGGGGATTTCCCTCACTGGAAACACCATATATTTT
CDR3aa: CATEPGQGISLTGNTIYF

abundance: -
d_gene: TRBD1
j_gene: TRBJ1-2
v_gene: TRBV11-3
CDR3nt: TGTGCCAGCAGCTCGCAACAGGGGGCTTATGGCTACACCTTC
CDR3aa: CASSSQQGAYGYTF

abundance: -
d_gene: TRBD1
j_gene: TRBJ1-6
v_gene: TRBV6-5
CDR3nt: TGTGCCAGCACCTCAACAGGGGACAATTCACCCCTCCACTTT
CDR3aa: CASTSTGDNSPLHF

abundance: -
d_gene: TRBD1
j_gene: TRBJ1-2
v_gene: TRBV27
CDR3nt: TGTGCCAGCAGACCTCAGGGGGCGAATTCCAACTATGGCTACACCTTC
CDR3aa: CASRPQGANSNYGYTF

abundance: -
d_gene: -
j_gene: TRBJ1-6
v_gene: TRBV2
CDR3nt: TGTGCCAGCAGCAAGGACGGAGTAAATAATTCACCCCTCCACTTT
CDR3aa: CASSKDGVNNSPLHF

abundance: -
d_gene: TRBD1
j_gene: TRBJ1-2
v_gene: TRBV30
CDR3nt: TGTGGAATATACTCGGGACAGGGCTTATACTATGGCTACACCTTC
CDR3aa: CGIYSGQGLYYGYTF

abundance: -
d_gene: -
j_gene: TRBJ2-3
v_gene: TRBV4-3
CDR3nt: TGCGCCAGCAGCCAAGGACTAGTTGGAGATACGCAGTATTTT
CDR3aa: CASSQGLVGDTQYF

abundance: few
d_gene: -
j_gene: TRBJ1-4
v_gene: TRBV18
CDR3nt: TGTGCCAGCTCTCAAACCCTCAAACAGGGAACTAATGAAAAACTGTTTTTT
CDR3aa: CASSQTLKQGTNEKLFF

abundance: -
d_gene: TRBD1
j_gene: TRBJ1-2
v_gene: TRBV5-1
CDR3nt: TGCGCCAGCAGCTTGGGCAGGGGGAACAACTATGGCTACACCTTC
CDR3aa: CASSLGRGNNYGYTF

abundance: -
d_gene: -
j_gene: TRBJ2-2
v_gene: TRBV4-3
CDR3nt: TGCGCCAGCAGCCAAGATCTGCCACTATGGGCCGGGGAGCTGTTTTTT
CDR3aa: CASSQDLPLWAGELFF

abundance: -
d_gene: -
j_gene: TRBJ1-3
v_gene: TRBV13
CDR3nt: TGTGCCAGCGGGGGGCCCGGAAACACCATATATTTT
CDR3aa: CASGGPGNTIYF

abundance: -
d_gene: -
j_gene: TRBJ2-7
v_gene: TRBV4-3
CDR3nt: TGCGCCAGCAGCCAAGATAGTTCCAGCTACGAGCAGTACTTC
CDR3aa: CASSQDSSSYEQYF

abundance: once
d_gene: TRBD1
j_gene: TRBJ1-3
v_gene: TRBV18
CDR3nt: TGTGCCAGCTCACCACCCCACAGGGGCCCTGGAAACACCATATATTTT
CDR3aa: CASSPPHRGPGNTIYF

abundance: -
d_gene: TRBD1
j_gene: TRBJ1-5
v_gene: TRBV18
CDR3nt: TGTGCCAGCTCACCACCTCGCACTGACAGGGCCTGGCTTGTGCAGCCCCAGCATTTT
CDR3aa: CASSPPRTDRAWLVQPQHF

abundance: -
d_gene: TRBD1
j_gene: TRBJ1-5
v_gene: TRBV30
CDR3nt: TGTGCCTGGAATACAGGGGGCAATCAGCCCCAGCATTTT
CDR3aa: CAWNTGGNQPQHF

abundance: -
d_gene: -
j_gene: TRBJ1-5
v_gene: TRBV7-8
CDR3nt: TGTGCCAGCAGCTTAGCAAGAACCTATAGCAATCAGCCCCAGCATTTT
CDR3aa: CASSLARTYSNQPQHF

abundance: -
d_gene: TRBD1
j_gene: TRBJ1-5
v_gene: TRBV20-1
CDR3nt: TGCAGTGCTAGTTCACAGGGGCTCGGTCGGGAACAGCCCCAGCATTTT
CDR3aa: CSASSQGLGREQPQHF

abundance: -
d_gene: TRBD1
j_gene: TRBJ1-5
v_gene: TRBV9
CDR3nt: TGTGCCAGCAGCGCTCCAGGGGGCGACCAGCCCCAGCATTTT
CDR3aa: CASSAPGGDQPQHF

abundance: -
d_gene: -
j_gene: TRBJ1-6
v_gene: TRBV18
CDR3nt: TGTGCCAGCCGAGAAGCCTATAATTCACCCCTCCACTTT
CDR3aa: CASREAYNSPLHF

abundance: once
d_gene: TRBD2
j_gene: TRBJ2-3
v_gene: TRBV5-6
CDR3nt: TGTGCCAGCAGCTTCGGTCCGAGCGGGAGTGGCACAGATACGCAGTATTTT
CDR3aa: CASSFGPSGSGTDTQYF

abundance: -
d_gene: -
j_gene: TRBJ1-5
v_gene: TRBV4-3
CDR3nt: TGCGCCAGCAGCCAAGATGGGGGAGTGAGTAATCAGCCCCAGCATTTT
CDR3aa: CASSQDGGVSNQPQHF

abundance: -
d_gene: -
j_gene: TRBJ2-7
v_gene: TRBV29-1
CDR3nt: TGCAGCGTCAAGCCGACAGCGAACTACGAGCAGTACTTC
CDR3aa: CSVKPTANYEQYF

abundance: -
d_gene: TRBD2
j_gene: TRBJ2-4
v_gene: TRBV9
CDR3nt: TGTGCCAGCAGCGCCGGAAGCGGGAGCCTAGCCAAAAACATTCAGTACTTC
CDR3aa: CASSAGSGSLAKNIQYF

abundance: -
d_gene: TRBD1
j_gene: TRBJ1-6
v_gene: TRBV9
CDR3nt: TGTGCCAGCAGCCCGGCCGACAGGGGGCGAAATTCACCCCTCCACTTT
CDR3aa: CASSPADRGRNSPLHF

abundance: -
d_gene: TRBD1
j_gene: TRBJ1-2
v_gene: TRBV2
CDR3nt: TGTGCCAGCAGTGGAAAGACAGGGCCATATGGCTACACCTTC
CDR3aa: CASSGKTGPYGYTF

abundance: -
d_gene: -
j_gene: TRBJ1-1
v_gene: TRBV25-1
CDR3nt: TGTGCCAGCAGTGCTGGCACCACTGAAGCTTTCTTT
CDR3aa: CASSAGTTEAFF

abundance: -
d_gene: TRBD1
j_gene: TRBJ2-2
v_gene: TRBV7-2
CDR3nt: TGTGCCAGCAGCTTATCAGGGACAGGGACCCGGGAGCTGTTTTTT
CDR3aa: CASSLSGTGTRELFF

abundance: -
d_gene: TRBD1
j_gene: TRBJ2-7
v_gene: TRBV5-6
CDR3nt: TGTGCCAGTCACGGGACAGCTGATTCCTACGAGCAGTACTTC
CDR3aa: CASHGTADSYEQYF

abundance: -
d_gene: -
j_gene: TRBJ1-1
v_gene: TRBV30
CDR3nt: TGTGCCTGGAGTGTAGTGAACACTGAAGCTTTCTTT
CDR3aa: CAWSVVNTEAFF

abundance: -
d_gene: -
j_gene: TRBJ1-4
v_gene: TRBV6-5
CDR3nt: TGTGCCAGCAGTCCTCGACAGTATAATGAAAAACTGTTTTTT
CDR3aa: CASSPRQYNEKLFF

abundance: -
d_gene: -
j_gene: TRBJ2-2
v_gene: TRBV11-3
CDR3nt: TGTGCCAGCAACCTGCGGCGTGGGGAGCTGTTTTTT
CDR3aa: CASNLRRGELFF

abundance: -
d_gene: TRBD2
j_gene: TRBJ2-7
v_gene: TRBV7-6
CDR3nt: TGTGCCAGCAGCCCAGGAGGGACTAGCGGGAAGGAGCAGTACTTC
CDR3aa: CASSPGGTSGKEQYF

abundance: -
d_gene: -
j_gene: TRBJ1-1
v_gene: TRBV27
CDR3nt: TGTGCCAGCGGCCCACGGGTAAACACTGAAGCTTTCTTT
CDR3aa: CASGPRVNTEAFF

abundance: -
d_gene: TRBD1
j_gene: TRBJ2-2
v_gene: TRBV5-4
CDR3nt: TGTGCCAGCAGCTCACCCTTTCGGGACAGGGGTCAGTCCGGGGAGCTGTTTTTT
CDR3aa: CASSSPFRDRGQSGELFF

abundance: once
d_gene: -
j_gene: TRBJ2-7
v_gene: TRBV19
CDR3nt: TGTGCCAGTAGTCCCCTCGGGACCCCAAACCCCTACGAGCAGTACTTC
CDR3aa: CASSPLGTPNPYEQYF

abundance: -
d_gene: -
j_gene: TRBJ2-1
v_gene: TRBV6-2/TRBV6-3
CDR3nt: TGTGCCAGCAGTTACTATTATTCGGGGCCTACCTACAATGAGCAGTTCTTC
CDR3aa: CASSYYYSGPTYNEQFF

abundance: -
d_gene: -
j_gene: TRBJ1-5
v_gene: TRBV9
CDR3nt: TGTGCCAGCAGCATGGACGGCATGGGGGCCCAGCATTTT
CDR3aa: CASSMDGMGAQHF